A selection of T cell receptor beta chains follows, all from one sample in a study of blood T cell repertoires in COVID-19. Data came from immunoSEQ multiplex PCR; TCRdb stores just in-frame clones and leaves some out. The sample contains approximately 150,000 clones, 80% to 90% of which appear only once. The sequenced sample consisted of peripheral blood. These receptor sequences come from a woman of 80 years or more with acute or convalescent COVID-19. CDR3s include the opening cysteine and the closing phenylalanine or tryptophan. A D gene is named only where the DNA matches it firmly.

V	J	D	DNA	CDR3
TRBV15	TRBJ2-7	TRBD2	TGTGCCACCAGCAGAGATCCCTTAGCCCACGGACTAGCGGGAGGGCCCGAGCAGTACTTC	CATSRDPLAHGLAGGPEQYF
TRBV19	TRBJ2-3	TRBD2	TGTGCCAGTAGCGTATCGGGGGGTAGCACAGATACGCAGTATTTT	CASSVSGGSTDTQYF
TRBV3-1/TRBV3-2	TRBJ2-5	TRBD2	TGTGCCAGCAGCCCGAGGGAGGGGTCAGGAGAGACCCAGTACTTC	CASSPREGSGETQYF
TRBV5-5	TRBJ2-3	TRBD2	TGTGCCAGCAGCTCTCTAGCGGGGCCTAGCACAGATACGCAGTATTTT	CASSSLAGPSTDTQYF
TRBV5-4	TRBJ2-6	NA	TGTGCCAGCAGCTTCCAGCTTGGCGGTCCTGGGGCCAACGTCCTGACTTTC	CASSFQLGGPGANVLTF
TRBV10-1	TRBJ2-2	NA	TGCGCCAGCAGTGAGCCAAAGACAGTAACGAACACCGGGGAGCTGTTTTTT	CASSEPKTVTNTGELFF
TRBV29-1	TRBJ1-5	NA	TGCAGCGTTGGGGCGACAGCGAATCAGCCCCAGCATTTT	CSVGATANQPQHF
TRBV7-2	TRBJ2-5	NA	TGTGCCAGCAGCCCGCGGGTCAGGATTTACCAAGAGACCCAGTACTTC	CASSPRVRIYQETQYF
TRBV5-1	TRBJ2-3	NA	TGCGCCAGCAGCTTGGGGACATCCACAGATACGCAGTATTTT	CASSLGTSTDTQYF
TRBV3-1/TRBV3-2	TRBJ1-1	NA	TGTGCCAGCAGCCAAGATCGACAGTTGAACACTGAAGCTTTCTTT	CASSQDRQLNTEAFF
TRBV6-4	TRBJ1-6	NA	TGTGCCAGCAGTGTCGCGACGGGTGATTCACCCCTCCACTTT	CASSVATGDSPLHF
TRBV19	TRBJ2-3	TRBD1	TGTGCCAGTAGTACCCGGGACAGGGTTAGCACAGATACGCAGTATTTT	CASSTRDRVSTDTQYF